Shown below are 7 T cell receptor beta chains from a single sample sequenced in a study of OX40 agonist ivuxolimab in advanced cancers. Here immunoSEQ multiplex PCR was the method, and the copy in TCRdb shows in-frame clones only, minus some. This table has about 43,000 clones, more than 75% appearing once. The source material was CD4+ or CD8+ T cells sorted from blood, sampled in a trial of the OX40 agonist ivuxolimab. These receptors were taken from an adult with an advanced solid tumor such as melanoma, head and neck, liver or kidney cancer.

This chain joins TRBV18 and TRBJ2-5; D assignment may be TRBD1 or TRBD2 (6 bases each). Near its end, the DNA agrees better with TRBJ2-7, so the J call may be wrong. This CDR3 contains 15 residues. Germline lookup yields CDR1 KGHSH and CDR2 LQKENI. The CDR3 region has the DNA TGTGCCAGCTCCCCTGCCGGGGGCATGTCCTACGAGCAGTACTTC. Encoded protein: CASSPAGGMSYEQYF.

V and J are TRBV19 and TRBJ2-6; D gene uncertain. This CDR3 has 14 residues. Germline values: CDR1 LNHDA, CDR2 SQIVND (reference sequence). With 4 bases removed from V and 2 bases from J, the gap between germline ends came to 6 bases. Written as DNA, the CDR3 is TGTGCCAGTAGTAATATAGCTGGGGCCAACGTCCTGACTTTC. It encodes CASSNIAGANVLTF.

This chain joins TRBV7-2 and TRBJ2-5; D is uncertain. The CDR3 totals 12 residues. Trimming shortened V by 3 bases and J by 7 bases, and 9 bases separated the two germline ends. The V gene's germline CDR1 is SGHTA and CDR2 FQGNSA. CDR3 loop: CASSFYVGTQYF. The DNA for the CDR3 is TGTGCCAGCAGCTTCTACGTTGGGACCCAGTACTTC.

The chain links TRBV5-1 to TRBJ1-4; TRBD1 aligns across 8 bases. CDR1 SGHRS and CDR2 YFSETQ come from the germline V gene. The V gene end was trimmed by 2 bases and the J gene end by 4 bases; junction bases not matched to a gene: 7. The CDR3 loop spans 16 amino acids. DNA for the CDR3: TGCGCCAGCAGCTTATTCCAGGGGGCGGGTAATGAAAAACTGTTTTTT. It encodes CASSLFQGAGNEKLFF.

The chain recombines TRBV29-1 with TRBJ2-1; the match to TRBD2 covers 10 bases. The V gene's germline CDR1 is SQVTM and CDR2 ANQGSEA. With 1 base clipped from V and 10 bases from J, the junction kept 7 bases outside the gene matches. CDR3 length equals 14 residues. Written as DNA, the CDR3 is TGCAGCGTTGAAGGGCTAGCGGGGGACTTCGAGCAGTTCTTC. Its protein is CSVEGLAGDFEQFF.

This chain uses TRBV11-1 with TRBJ2-3, with 10 nucleotides matching TRBD1. After removal of 2 bases from V and 6 bases from J, the junction contained 5 bases not matched to a gene. Per the germline V gene, CDR1 is SGHAT and CDR2 is FQDESV (reference sequence). The CDR3 contains 15 residues. In nucleotides, the CDR3 is TGTGCCAGCAGCTTAATGGGACAGGGGCATGATACGCAGTATTTT. Protein product: CASSLMGQGHDTQYF.

A few counts support this clone. The chain has TRBV19 and TRBJ1-5, with TRBD1 matching over 8 bases. The length of the CDR3 is 14 residues. Germline V gives CDR1 LNHDA, CDR2 SQIVND (reference sequence). The V gene end was trimmed by 3 bases and the J gene end by 6 bases; junction bases not matched to a gene: 4. The CDR3 nucleotides are TGTGCCAGTAGTATGGCAGGGGGCGGTCAGCCCCAGCATTTT. This translates into CASSMAGGGQPQHF.